Below are 18 T cell receptor beta chains sequenced from a single sample in a study of blood T cells in healthy people across ages. Then a second PCR, running about 6 to 12 cycles, was carried out with a sample-barcoded 5' primer and a J-beta primer mix. TCRdb re-called the 5' RACE reads through MiXCR, storing one row per CDR3 protein. Among around 1.7 million distinct CDR3 sequences listed, approximately 30% were seen once. Specimen: blood. Every receptor here comes from a woman under 40 in good health.

The V call is TRBV2, the J call TRBJ2-1; 9 bases map to TRBD2. This CDR3 is 17 amino acids long. The germline gives CDR1 SNHLY, CDR2 FYNNEI. The V segment lost 4 bases and the J segment 3 bases; nucleotides outside the gene matches: 10. In nucleotides, the CDR3 is TGTGCCAGCAGTGTACAAGCGGGGGGCTTTTACTACAATGAGCAGTTCTTC. Amino acid sequence: CASSVQAGGFYYNEQFF.

V and J are TRBV9 and TRBJ1-2; 11 bases fit TRBD1. Germline CDR1 reads SGDLS; CDR2 reads YYNGEE. The CDR3 consists of 16 residues. Unmatched junction bases numbered 4, after V lost 0 bases and J lost 3 bases. As DNA, the CDR3 is TGTGCCAGCAGCGTAGTCGGACAGGGGGCGGACTATGGCTACACCTTC. It codes for CASSVVGQGADYGYTF. The full variable domain, rest sourced from reference TRBV9 and TRBJ1-2, is DSGVTQTPKHLITATGQRVTLRCSPRSGDLSVYWYQQSLDQGLQFLIQYYNGEERAKGNILERFSAQQFPDLHSELNLSSLELGDSALYFCASSVVGQGADYGYTFGSGTRLTVV.

With regard to this clonotype: An end of the junction does not agree with germline; a read error may underlie this. The DNA of the CDR3 is TGTGCCTGCAGGAGTGGGACAGCCTACGAGCAGTACTTC. It is translated as CACRSGTAYEQYF. The rearrangement joins TRBV6-6 to TRBJ2-7; 7 bases are shared with TRBD1. The length of the CDR3 is 13 residues. Per the germline V gene, CDR1 is MNHNY and CDR2 is SVGAGI (reference sequence).

In its sample, this clonotype was seen many times. The chain employs TRBV12-3 or TRBV12-4 and TRBJ2-7; no clear D. The V gene lost 7 bases and the J gene lost 5 bases, with 12 bases spanning the gap. The CDR3 runs 12 residues. The CDR3 spells CASTPNRDEQYF. The CDR3 nucleotides are TGTGCCAGCACCCCTAACCGCGACGAGCAGTACTTC.

This clonotype was picked up a small number of times. V gene TRBV20-1 combines with J gene TRBJ1-2; D might be TRBD1 (6 bases). Germline lookup yields CDR1 DFQATT and CDR2 SNEGSKA (reference sequence). With 0 bases removed from V and 13 bases from J, the gap between germline ends came to 18 bases. The CDR3 length is 13 residues. Written as DNA, the CDR3 is TGCAGTGCTAGAGACCCTTACAGGGTTTTAGGCACCTTC. It specifies CSARDPYRVLGTF.

This clonotype has only a few counts. V is TRBV4-1 and J is TRBJ2-1, with 7 bases identical to TRBD1. Trimming took 0 bases from V and 2 from J; bases not matched to a gene: 4. The germline V gene has CDR1 MGHRA and CDR2 YSYEKL. This CDR3 is built from 16 residues. DNA of the CDR3: TGCGCCAGCAGCCAAGATCAGGACAGGCCCTACAATGAGCAGTTCTTC. Translating it yields CASSQDQDRPYNEQFF.

The CDR3 coding sequence is TGTGCCAGCAGCTTGGGTAGGACTAGCGATGGCAATGAGCAGTACTTC. This translates into CASSLGRTSDGNEQYF. This chain connects TRBV25-1 to TRBJ2-5; 9 bases are shared with TRBD2. The CDR3 runs to 16 residues. V lost 6 bases, J lost 11 bases, and 19 bases stayed unmatched. From germline, CDR1 is MGHDK and CDR2 SYGVNS.

This clonotype occurred a few times. The rearrangement joins TRBV15 to TRBJ1-5, with a weak D call TRBD1 (5 bases). Deletions cut 7 bases from V and 0 bases from J, with 10 bases between. The CDR3 has 14 amino acids. Germline V gene lookup returns CDR1 LNHNV and CDR2 YYDKDF (reference sequence). CDR3 sequence reads: CATTAGYSNQPQHF. Here the CDR3 DNA reads TGTGCCACCACCGCAGGGTATAGCAATCAGCCCCAGCATTTT.

At least ten counts were recorded for this clonotype. This rearrangement joins TRBV29-1 to TRBJ2-7, with 7 bases aligning to TRBD2. Germline loops: CDR1 SQVTM, CDR2 ANQGSEA. The CDR3 is made up of 13 amino acids. J was trimmed by 2 bases and V by 3 bases; bases with no gene match: 4. CDR3 in DNA: TGCAGCGTTGAGGCGGGGGAAACCTACGAGCAGTACTTC. Translation: CSVEAGETYEQYF.

This chain uses TRBV30 with TRBJ2-2; D remains ambiguous. V shed 1 base and J shed 5 bases, with 8 bases lying between them. The CDR3 runs to 13 residues. CDR1 is GTSNPN and CDR2 is SVGIG in the germline V gene (reference sequence). The CDR3 DNA follows: TGTGCCTGGAGTGCCTGGAGAACCGGGGAGCTGTTTTTT. This codes for CAWSAWRTGELFF.

This clonotype was counted a few times. This may arise from a read error, as a much more abundant clone is one base away. The chain combines TRBV10-3 with TRBJ2-7; D is ambiguous. The CDR3 sequence is 14 residues long. Germline V gives CDR1 ENHRY, CDR2 SYGVKD. CDR3 sequence (DNA): TGTGTCATCAGTGAGATCGGTTACCTCTACGAGCAGTACTTC. Amino acid sequence: CVISEIGYLYEQYF.

The chain links TRBV20-1 to TRBJ2-7, with a tentative D call TRBD2 (6 bases). The CDR3 runs 14 residues. Germline CDR1 and CDR2: DFQATT and SNEGSKA (reference sequence). V was pared by 4 bases and J by 0 bases, with 13 bases between. CDR3 in DNA: TGCAGTGCTATCCCCTACGGGGGCTCCTACGAGCAGTACTTC. Translated, it gives CSAIPYGGSYEQYF.

In the case of this clonotype: A read error may be the cause here, since a much bigger clone is one base away. The V and J genes are TRBV20-1 and TRBJ2-5; perhaps TRBD1 as D (5 bases). The CDR3 is 12 residues long. The germline V gene has CDR1 DFQATT and CDR2 SNEGSKA (reference sequence). The CDR3 protein is CRAGQGGETQYF. DNA for the CDR3: TGCAGGGCTGGTCAGGGTGGAGAGACCCAGTACTTC.

This clonotype was detected only a few times. The CDR3: CSVGGTYEQYF. The CDR3 coding sequence is TGCAGCGTAGGGGGGACCTACGAGCAGTACTTC. The rearrangement joins TRBV29-1 to TRBJ2-7; D might be TRBD1 or TRBD2, each matching 6 bases. V was trimmed by 6 bases and J by 2 bases, leaving 8 bases between them. Germline V gene sequence: CDR1 SQVTM, CDR2 ANQGSEA. The CDR3 is 11 amino acids.

The sample holds a few counts of this clonotype. The rearrangement links TRBV15 to TRBJ2-7; 9 bases line up with TRBD2. The junction had 4 bases not matched to a gene; V was cut back by 1 base and J by 3 bases. The CDR3 runs to 15 residues. Germline V lookup: CDR1 LNHNV, CDR2 YYDKDF (reference sequence). The chain's CDR3 is CATSRGTSAYYEQYF. The CDR3 DNA sequence: TGTGCCACCAGCAGAGGGACTAGCGCTTACTACGAGCAGTACTTC.

The table lists this clonotype with a few counts. This chain connects TRBV6-6 to TRBJ2-6, with unresolved D. V was trimmed by 6 bases and J by 0 bases, leaving 9 bases between them. CDR3 length: 15 residues. The germline gives CDR1 MNHNY, CDR2 SVGAGI (reference sequence). CDR3 region: CASREADSGANVLTF. Written as DNA, the CDR3 is TGTGCCAGCAGAGAGGCTGACTCTGGGGCCAACGTCCTGACTTTC.

This clonotype was seen at least ten times. The chain has TRBV29-1 and TRBJ1-6, with 8 bases fitting TRBD1. CDR3 length: 13 residues. Germline V CDR1 and CDR2: SQVTM, ANQGSEA. Trimming cost V 4 bases and J 6 bases; bases outside gene matches: 2. The CDR3 loop is CSVGDRTNSPLHF. The CDR3 nucleotides are TGCAGCGTTGGGGACAGGACTAATTCACCCCTCCACTTT.

The rearrangement uses TRBV20-1 and TRBJ1-2; no definite D call. CDR1 is DFQATT, CDR2 SNEGSKA, per germline (reference sequence). V gave up 0 bases and J gave up 5 bases, with 19 bases separating them. The CDR3 sequence is 16 residues long. This CDR3 is CSARDQSSGFTYGYTF. The CDR3 DNA sequence: TGCAGTGCTAGAGATCAGTCGTCGGGATTTACTTATGGCTACACCTTC.